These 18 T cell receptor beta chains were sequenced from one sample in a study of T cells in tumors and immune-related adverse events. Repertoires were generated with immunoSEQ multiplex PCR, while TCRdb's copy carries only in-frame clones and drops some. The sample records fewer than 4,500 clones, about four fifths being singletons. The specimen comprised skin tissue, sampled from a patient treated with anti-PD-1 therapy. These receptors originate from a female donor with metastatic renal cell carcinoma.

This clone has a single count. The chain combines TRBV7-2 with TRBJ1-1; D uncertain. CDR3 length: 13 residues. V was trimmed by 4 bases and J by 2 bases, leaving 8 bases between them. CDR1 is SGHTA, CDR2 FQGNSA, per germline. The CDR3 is CASSSSLNTEAFF. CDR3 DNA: TGTGCCAGCAGCTCTTCACTCAACACTGAAGCTTTCTTT.

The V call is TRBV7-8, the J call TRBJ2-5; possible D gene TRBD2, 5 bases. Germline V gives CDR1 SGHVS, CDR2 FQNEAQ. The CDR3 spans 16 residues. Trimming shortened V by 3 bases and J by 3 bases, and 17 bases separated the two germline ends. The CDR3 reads CASSFEGMAPEETQYF. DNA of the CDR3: TGTGCCAGCAGCTTTGAGGGCATGGCCCCAGAAGAGACCCAGTACTTC.

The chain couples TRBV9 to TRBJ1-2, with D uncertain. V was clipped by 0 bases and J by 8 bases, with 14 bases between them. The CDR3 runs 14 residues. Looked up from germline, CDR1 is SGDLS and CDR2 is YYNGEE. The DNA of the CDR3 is TGTGCCAGCAGCGTAGGAGCCGGGCTTGGGGGCTACACCTTC. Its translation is CASSVGAGLGGYTF.

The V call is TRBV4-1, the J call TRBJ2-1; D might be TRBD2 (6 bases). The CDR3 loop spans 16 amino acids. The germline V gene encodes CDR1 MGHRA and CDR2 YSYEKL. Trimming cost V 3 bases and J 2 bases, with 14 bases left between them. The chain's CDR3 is CASSQGFGGTYNEQFF. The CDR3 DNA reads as TGCGCCAGCAGCCAGGGCTTCGGGGGTACCTACAATGAGCAGTTCTTC.

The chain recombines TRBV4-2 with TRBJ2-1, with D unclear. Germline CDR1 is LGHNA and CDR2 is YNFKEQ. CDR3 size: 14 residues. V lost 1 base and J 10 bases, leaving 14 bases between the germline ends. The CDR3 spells CASSQGVAGSEQFF. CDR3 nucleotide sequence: TGTGCCAGCAGCCAAGGGGTGGCTGGCAGCGAGCAGTTCTTC.

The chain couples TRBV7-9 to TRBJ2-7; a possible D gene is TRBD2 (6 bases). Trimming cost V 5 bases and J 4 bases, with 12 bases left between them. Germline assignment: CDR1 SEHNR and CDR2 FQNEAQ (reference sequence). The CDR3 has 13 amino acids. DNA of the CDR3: TGTGCCAGCAGCCCAGGGACTGGGTACGAGCAGTACTTC. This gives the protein CASSPGTGYEQYF.

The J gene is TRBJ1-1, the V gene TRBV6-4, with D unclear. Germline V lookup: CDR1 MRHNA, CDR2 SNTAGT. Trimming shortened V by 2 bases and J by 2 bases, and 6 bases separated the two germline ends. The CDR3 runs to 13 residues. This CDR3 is CASSDQPNTEAFF. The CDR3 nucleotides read TGTGCCAGCAGTGACCAACCTAACACTGAAGCTTTCTTT.

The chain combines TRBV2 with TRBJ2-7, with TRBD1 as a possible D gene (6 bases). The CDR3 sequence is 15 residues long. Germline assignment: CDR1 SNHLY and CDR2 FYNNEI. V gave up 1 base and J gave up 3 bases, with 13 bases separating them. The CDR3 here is CASSEGYREYYEQYF. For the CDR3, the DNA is TGTGCCAGCAGTGAAGGGTACAGGGAGTACTACGAGCAGTACTTC.

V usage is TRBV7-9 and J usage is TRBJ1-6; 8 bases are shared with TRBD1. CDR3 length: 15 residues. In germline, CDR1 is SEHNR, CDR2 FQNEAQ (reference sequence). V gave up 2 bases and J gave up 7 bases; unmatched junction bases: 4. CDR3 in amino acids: CASSLMAGGNSPLHF. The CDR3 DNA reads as TGTGCCAGCAGCTTAATGGCAGGGGGCAATTCACCCCTCCACTTT.

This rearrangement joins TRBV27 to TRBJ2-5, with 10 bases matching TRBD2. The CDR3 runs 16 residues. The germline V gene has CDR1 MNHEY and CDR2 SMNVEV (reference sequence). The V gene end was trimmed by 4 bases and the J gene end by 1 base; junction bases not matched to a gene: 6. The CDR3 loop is CASSSGSSGSQETQYF. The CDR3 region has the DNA TGTGCCAGCAGTTCGGGGTCTAGCGGGAGCCAAGAGACCCAGTACTTC.

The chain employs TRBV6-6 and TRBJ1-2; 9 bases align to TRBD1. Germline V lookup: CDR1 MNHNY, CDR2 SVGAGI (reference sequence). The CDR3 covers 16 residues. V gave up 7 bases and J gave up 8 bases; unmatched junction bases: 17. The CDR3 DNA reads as TGTGCCAGCAAAACTATGGACAGGGGAAAGCTTTACGGCTACACCTTC. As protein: CASKTMDRGKLYGYTF.

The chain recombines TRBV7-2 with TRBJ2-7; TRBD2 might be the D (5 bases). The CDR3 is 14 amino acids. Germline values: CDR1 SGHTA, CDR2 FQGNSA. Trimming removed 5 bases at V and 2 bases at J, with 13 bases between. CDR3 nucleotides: TGTGCCAGCAGCCACGGGGTGGGAACCTACGAGCAGTACTTC. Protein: CASSHGVGTYEQYF.

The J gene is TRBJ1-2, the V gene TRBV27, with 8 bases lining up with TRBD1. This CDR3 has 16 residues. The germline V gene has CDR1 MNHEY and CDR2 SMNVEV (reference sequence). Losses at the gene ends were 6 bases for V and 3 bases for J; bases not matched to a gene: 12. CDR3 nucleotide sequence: TGTGCCAGCAGCCAGGACAGGGCTCCCAGTTACTATGGCTACACCTTC. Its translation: CASSQDRAPSYYGYTF.

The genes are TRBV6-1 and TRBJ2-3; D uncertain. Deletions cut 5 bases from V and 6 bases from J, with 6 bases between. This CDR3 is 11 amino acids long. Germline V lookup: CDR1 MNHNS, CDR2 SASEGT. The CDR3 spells CASSYGDTQYF. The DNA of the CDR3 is TGTGCCAGCAGTTACGGGGATACGCAGTATTTT.

The CDR3 region is CASSQDNTGVLFNEQFF. The CDR3 DNA reads as TGCGCCAGCAGCCAAGACAATACAGGTGTGTTGTTCAATGAGCAGTTCTTC. This sequence joins TRBV4-1 and TRBJ2-1; possible D gene TRBD1, 5 bases. The germline CDR1 and CDR2 sequences are MGHRA and YSYEKL. The length of the CDR3 is 17 residues. The V end lost 0 bases, the J end lost 6 bases, and 18 bases lay between the germline ends.

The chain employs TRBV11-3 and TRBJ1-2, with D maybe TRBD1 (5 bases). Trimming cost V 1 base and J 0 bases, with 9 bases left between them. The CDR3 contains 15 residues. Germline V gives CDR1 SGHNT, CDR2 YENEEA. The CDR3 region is CASSLGGQANYGYTF. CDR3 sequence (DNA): TGTGCCAGCAGCTTAGGAGGACAAGCTAACTATGGCTACACCTTC.

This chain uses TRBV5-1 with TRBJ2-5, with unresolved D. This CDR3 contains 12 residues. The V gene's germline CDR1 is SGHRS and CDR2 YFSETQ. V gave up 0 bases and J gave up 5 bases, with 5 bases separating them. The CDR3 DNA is TGCGCCAGCAGCTTGGCCAGGGAGACCCAGTACTTC. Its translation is CASSLARETQYF.

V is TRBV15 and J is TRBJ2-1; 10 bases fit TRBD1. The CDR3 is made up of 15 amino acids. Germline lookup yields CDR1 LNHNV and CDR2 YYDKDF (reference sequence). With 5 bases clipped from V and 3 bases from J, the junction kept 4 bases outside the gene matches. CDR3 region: CATSPRTGGYNEQFF. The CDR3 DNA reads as TGTGCCACCAGCCCTCGGACAGGGGGCTACAATGAGCAGTTCTTC.